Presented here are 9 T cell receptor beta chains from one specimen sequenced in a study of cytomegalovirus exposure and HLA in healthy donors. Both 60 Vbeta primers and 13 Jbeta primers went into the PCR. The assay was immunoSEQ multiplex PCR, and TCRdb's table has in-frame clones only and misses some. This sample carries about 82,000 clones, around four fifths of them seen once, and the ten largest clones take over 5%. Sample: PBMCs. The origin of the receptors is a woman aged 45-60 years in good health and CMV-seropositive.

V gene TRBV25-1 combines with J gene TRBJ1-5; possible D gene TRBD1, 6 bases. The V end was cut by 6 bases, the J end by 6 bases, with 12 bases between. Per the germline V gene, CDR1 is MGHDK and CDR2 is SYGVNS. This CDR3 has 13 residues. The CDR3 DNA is TGTGCCAGCAGAGAGGGGGAAGGTCAGCCCCAGCATTTT. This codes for CASREGEGQPQHF. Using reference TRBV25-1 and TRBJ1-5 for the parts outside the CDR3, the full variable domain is EADIYQTPRYLVIGTGKKITLECSQTMGHDKMYWYQQDPGMELHLIHYSYGVNSTEKGDLSSESTVSRIRTEHFPLTLESARPSHTSQYLCASREGEGQPQHFGDGTRLSIL.

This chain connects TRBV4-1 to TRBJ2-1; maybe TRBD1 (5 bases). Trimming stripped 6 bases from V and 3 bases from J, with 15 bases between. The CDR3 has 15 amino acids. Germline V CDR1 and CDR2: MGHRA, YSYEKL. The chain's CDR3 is CASRQHQGDYNEQFF. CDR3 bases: TGCGCCAGCAGACAACACCAGGGTGACTACAATGAGCAGTTCTTC.

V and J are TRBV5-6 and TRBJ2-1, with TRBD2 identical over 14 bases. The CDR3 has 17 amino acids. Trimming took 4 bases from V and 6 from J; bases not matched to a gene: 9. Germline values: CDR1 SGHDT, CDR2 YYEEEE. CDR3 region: CASSPPGLAGAGNEQFF. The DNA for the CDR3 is TGTGCCAGCAGCCCTCCGGGACTAGCGGGAGCGGGCAATGAGCAGTTCTTC.

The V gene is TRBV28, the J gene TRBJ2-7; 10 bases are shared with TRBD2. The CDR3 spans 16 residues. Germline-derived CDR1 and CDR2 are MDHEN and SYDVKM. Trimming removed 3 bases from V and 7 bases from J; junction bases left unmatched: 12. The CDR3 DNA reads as TGTGCCAGCAGTTTTCTCGCGGCTAGCGGGAGTTGGGAGCAGTACTTC. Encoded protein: CASSFLAASGSWEQYF.

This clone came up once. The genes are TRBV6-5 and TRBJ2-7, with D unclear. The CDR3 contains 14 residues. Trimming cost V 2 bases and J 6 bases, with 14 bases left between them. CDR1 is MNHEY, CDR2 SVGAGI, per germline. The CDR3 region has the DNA TGTGCCAGCAGTTACGGGCGTGAGTACGGCGAGCAGTACTTC. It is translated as CASSYGREYGEQYF.

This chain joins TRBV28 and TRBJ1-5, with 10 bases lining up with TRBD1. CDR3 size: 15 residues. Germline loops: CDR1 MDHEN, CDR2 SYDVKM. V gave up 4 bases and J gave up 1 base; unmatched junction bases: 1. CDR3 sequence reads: CASSWTGGSNQPQHF. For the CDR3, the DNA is TGTGCCAGCAGTTGGACAGGGGGAAGCAATCAGCCCCAGCATTTT.

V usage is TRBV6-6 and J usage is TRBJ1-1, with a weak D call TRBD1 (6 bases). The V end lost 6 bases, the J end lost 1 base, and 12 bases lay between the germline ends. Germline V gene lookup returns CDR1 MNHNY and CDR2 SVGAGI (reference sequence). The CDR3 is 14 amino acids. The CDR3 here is CASRGGSTNTEAFF. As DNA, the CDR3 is TGTGCCAGCAGAGGGGGATCGACGAACACTGAAGCTTTCTTT.

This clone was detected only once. Here the CDR3 DNA reads TGCGCCAGCAGCTTTGGACTAGCGGTTTCCTACGAGCAGTACTTC. Its translation is CASSFGLAVSYEQYF. V gene TRBV5-1 combines with J gene TRBJ2-5, with 10 bases that match TRBD2. The J call could be wrong; TRBJ2-7 is a better fit for the DNA end. CDR3 length: 15 residues. In germline, CDR1 is SGHRS, CDR2 YFSETQ.

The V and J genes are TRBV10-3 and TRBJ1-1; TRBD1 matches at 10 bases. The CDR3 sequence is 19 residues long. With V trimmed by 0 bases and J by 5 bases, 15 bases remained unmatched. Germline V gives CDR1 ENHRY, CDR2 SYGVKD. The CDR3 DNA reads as TGTGCCATCAGTGAGTCCAGACAGGGGGCTAAATATGGGGGAACTGAAGCTTTCTTT. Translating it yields CAISESRQGAKYGGTEAFF.